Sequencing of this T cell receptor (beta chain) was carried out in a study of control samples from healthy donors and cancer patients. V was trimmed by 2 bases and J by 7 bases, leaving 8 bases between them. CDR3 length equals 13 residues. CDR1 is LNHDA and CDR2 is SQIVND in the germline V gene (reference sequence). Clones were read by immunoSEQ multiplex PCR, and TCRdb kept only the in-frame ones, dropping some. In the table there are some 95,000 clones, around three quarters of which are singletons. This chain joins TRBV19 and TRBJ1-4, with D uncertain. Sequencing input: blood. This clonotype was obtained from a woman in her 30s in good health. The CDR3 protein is CASSITQSEKLFF. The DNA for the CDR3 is TGTGCCAGTAGTATAACGCAGAGTGAAAAACTGTTTTTT.